What follows describes a single T cell receptor (beta chain). Trimming cost V 1 base and J 14 bases; bases outside gene matches: 13. In germline, CDR1 is SEHNR, CDR2 FQNEAQ (reference sequence). CDR3 length equals 15 residues. This entry is derived from a study of cytomegalovirus exposure and HLA in healthy donors. Method: immunoSEQ multiplex PCR; TCRdb's copy keeps in-frame clones and lacks some. Among roughly 73,000 clones listed, 90% to 95% were seen once. The sequence came from a man younger than 35 in good health and CMV-seropositive. The sequencing input was PBMCs. This chain joins TRBV7-9 and TRBJ2-3; TRBD2 matches 9 bases. CDR3 bases: TGTGCCAGCAGCTTAGACTCAATCGCGGGAGGGCCATCGTATTTT. Translating gives CASSLDSIAGGPSYF. Filled out from reference TRBV7-9 and TRBJ2-3, the complete variable domain reads DTGVSQNPRHKITKRGQNVTFRCDPISEHNRLYWYRQTLGQGPEFLTYFQNEAQLEKSRLLSDRFSAERPKGSFSTLEIQRTEQGDSAMYLCASSLDSIAGGPSYFGPGTRLTVL.